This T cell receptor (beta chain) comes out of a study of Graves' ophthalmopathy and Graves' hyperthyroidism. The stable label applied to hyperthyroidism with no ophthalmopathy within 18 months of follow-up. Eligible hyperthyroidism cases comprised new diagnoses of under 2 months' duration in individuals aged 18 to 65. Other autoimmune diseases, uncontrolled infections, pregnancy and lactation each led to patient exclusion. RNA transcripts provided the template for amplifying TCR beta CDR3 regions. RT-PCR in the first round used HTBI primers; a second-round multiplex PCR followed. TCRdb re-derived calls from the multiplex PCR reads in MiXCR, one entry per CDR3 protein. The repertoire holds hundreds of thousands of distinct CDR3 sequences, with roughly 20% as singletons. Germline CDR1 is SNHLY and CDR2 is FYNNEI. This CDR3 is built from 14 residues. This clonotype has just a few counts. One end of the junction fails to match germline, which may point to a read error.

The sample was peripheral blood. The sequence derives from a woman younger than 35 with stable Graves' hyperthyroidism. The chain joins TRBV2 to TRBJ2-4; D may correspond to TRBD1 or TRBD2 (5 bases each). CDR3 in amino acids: CASREQEAKNIKYF. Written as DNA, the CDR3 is TGTGCCAGCAGGGAACAGGAGGCCAAAAACATTAAGTACTTC.